Sequencing of this TCR beta chain was carried out in a study of cytomegalovirus exposure and HLA in healthy donors. Study-wide findings and caveats: Certain indistinguishable V segments, among them TRBV6-2 and TRBV6-3, were excluded. Reportedly, HLA-A and HLA-B alleles of most subjects were accurately predicted from TCR beta. A missense DCLRE1C variant was associated with V- and J-gene trimming of TCR beta chains in a later analysis, and an independent cohort replicated the association.

Donors were nominally healthy when sampled, though unrecorded immune exposures were likely. Amplification used 60 Vbeta primers and 13 Jbeta primers. Sequenced by immunoSEQ multiplex PCR; TCRdb stores in-frame clones only, minus some. The sample lists 150,000 to 200,000 clones, around 86% occurring once. This CDR3 is 15 amino acids long. The germline CDR1 and CDR2 sequences are LNHNV and YYDKDF (reference sequence). After removal of 1 base from V and 1 base from J, the junction contained 3 bases not matched to a gene. Details on this clone: Its antigen is as yet unknown.

Sequencing input: PBMCs. This chain connects TRBV15 to TRBJ2-7; 8 bases are a match to TRBD1. The sequence derives from a man in his fifties or sixties in good health and CMV-seropositive. The chain's CDR3 is CATSRADRASYEQYF. CDR3 sequence (DNA): TGTGCCACCAGCAGAGCGGACAGGGCGTCCTACGAGCAGTACTTC.